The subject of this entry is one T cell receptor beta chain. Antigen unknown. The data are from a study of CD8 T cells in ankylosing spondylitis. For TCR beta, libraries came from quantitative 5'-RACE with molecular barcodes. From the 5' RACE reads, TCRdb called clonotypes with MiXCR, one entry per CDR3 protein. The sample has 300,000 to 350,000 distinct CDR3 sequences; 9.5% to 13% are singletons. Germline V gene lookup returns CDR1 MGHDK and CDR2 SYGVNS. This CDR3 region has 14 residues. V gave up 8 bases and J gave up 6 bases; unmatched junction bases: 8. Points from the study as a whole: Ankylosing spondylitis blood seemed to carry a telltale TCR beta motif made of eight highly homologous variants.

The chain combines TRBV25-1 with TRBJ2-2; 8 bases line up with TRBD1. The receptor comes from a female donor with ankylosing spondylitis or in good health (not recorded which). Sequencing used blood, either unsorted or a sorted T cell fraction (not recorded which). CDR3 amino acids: CASVFSGGPGELFF. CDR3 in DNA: TGTGCCAGCGTCTTTTCAGGGGGCCCCGGGGAGCTGTTTTTT.